This TCR beta chain is drawn from a study of blood T cell repertoires in COVID-19. In the study overall: There were acute and convalescent COVID-19 samples, and they came from the United States, Italy and Spain. From T cells, B-cell-depleted T cells, or PBMCs came the material, which was cDNA or gDNA.

Profiled with immunoSEQ multiplex PCR; TCRdb holds only in-frame clones, not every one. This sample has over 300,000 clones, with 65% to 90% found just once. The CDR3 loop spans 15 amino acids. Germline values: CDR1 KGHSH, CDR2 LQKENI. The trim removed 3 bases at V and 5 bases at J, leaving 4 bases unmatched. The chain couples TRBV18 to TRBJ2-1; 10 nucleotides line up with TRBD2. The TCR originated in a human donor in a cohort sampled during active COVID-19. Input material: peripheral blood. The CDR3 DNA reads TGTGCCAGCTCACCCACTAGCGGGGCTCACAATGAGCAGTTCTTC. It translates to CASSPTSGAHNEQFF.